Sequencing of this TCR beta chain was carried out in a study of blood T cell repertoires in COVID-19. Study-level background: The study drew acute and convalescent COVID-19 samples from the United States, Italy and Spain.

This clone appeared a few times. Clones were read by immunoSEQ multiplex PCR, and TCRdb kept only the in-frame ones, dropping some. The sample lists around 170,000 clones, roughly 90% occurring once. CDR3 length equals 18 residues. Trimming took 5 bases from V and 2 from J; bases not matched to a gene: 9. Germline V CDR1 and CDR2: LNHDA, SQIVND (reference sequence). The specimen was peripheral blood. The V gene is TRBV19, the J gene TRBJ2-6; 10 bases match TRBD1. This sequence originates from a man in his fifties with acute or convalescent COVID-19. The DNA of the CDR3 is TGTGCCAGTAGTTTTATTACGGGACAGGGGACTGGGGCCAACGTCCTGACTTTC. Encoded protein: CASSFITGQGTGANVLTF.